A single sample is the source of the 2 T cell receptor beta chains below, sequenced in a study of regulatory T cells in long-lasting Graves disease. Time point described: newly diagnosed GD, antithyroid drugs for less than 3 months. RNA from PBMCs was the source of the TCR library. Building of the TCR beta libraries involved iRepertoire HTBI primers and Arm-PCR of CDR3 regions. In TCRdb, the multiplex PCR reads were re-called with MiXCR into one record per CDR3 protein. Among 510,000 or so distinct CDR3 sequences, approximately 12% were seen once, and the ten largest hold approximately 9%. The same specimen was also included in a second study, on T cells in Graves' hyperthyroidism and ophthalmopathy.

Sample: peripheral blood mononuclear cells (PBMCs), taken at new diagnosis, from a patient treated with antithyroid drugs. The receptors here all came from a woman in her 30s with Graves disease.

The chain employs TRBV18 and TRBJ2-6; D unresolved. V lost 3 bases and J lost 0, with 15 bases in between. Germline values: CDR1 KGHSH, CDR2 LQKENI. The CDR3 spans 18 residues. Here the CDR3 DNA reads TGTGCCAGCTCACCCAGACAACATTCACTCTCTGGGGCCAACGTCCTGACTTTC. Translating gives CASSPRQHSLSGANVLTF.

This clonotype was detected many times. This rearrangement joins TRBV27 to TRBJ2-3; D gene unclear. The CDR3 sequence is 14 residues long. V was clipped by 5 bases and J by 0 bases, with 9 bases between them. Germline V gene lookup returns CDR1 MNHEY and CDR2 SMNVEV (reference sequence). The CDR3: CASSPFVSTDTQYF. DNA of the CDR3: TGTGCCAGCAGTCCCTTTGTCAGCACAGATACGCAGTATTTT.